This TCR beta chain comes out of a study of T-cell memory formation after mild COVID-19. Trimming stripped 4 bases from V and 8 bases from J, with 15 bases between. The CDR3 contains 14 residues. Looked up from germline, CDR1 is SGHRS and CDR2 is YFSETQ. Overall study findings and caveats: Largely, contracting CD4+ clones fell within CM and EM, and contracting CD8+ clones within EMRA. Prior to infection, memory already included some responding clones, suggesting cross-reactive memory joined.

The 5'RACE method, run with constant-segment primers, produced TCR alpha and TCR beta cDNA libraries (carrying sample barcodes and UMIs). TCRdb ran MiXCR on the 5' RACE reads and lists one entry per CDR3 protein. The top ten hold approximately 3.3% of the sample, which has about 170,000 distinct CDR3 sequences, approximately 13% seen once. This clonotype has a handful of counts. What it binds is unknown. The sample comprised PBMCs or a T cell subset sorted from them (not recorded which). This TCR was sampled from a young man who had mild COVID-19 (a few samples of this study predate the infection). Cell type and time point are not known. The rearrangement uses TRBV5-1 and TRBJ1-4; D remains unclear. In nucleotides, the CDR3 is TGCGCCAGCAGCCCGGGAGACACCCGAGAAAAACTGTTTTTT. It translates to CASSPGDTREKLFF.